This TCR beta chain was sequenced during a study of T-cell memory formation after mild COVID-19. About the study: TCR clusters were mostly confined to one donor each.

General study results and limits: Nothing showed for sure that second-wave clones peaking on day 37 were SARS-CoV-2 specific. CM and EM subsets held most contracting CD4+ clones; EMRA held CD8+ ones. Clones that got smaller from day 15 to 85 had even CD4/CD8, while clones growing later tipped toward CD4+.

Trimming took 2 bases from V and 0 from J, leaving 18 bases between them. This CDR3 has 18 amino acids. Looked up from germline, CDR1 is KGHDR and CDR2 is SFDVKD. This clonotype was counted a few times. Its antigen is as yet unknown. In TCRdb, the 5' RACE reads were re-called with MiXCR into one record per CDR3 protein. The sample shows around 340,000 distinct CDR3 sequences, more than 20% of them seen only once. Sequencing used PBMCs or a T cell subset sorted from them (not recorded which). The receptor's source is an adult woman who had mild COVID-19 (a few samples of this study predate the infection). Cell type and time point are not known. The chain carries TRBV24-1 and TRBJ1-1, with D perhaps TRBD1 (6 bases). CDR3 residues: CATSDSKGDGQLNTEAFF. The CDR3 DNA follows: TGTGCCACCAGTGATTCAAAGGGGGACGGGCAATTGAACACTGAAGCTTTCTTT.